This section outlines one T cell receptor (beta chain) sequence together with its context. This entry belongs to a study of control samples from healthy donors and cancer patients. CDR1 is LNHDA and CDR2 is SQIVND in the germline V gene (reference sequence). Trimming removed 1 base at V and 4 bases at J, with 17 bases between. The length of the CDR3 is 17 residues. Profiled with immunoSEQ multiplex PCR; TCRdb holds only in-frame clones, not every one. The sample records approximately 90,000 clones, 86% being singletons. The gene calls are TRBV19 and TRBJ1-5; D may be TRBD1 (5 bases). The sequenced material came from blood. The source is a man aged 30 to 39 in good health. This chain's CDR3 is CASSIGSSSWGNQPQHF. The CDR3, as DNA: TGTGCCAGTAGTATAGGTTCGAGTTCCTGGGGGAATCAGCCCCAGCATTTT.